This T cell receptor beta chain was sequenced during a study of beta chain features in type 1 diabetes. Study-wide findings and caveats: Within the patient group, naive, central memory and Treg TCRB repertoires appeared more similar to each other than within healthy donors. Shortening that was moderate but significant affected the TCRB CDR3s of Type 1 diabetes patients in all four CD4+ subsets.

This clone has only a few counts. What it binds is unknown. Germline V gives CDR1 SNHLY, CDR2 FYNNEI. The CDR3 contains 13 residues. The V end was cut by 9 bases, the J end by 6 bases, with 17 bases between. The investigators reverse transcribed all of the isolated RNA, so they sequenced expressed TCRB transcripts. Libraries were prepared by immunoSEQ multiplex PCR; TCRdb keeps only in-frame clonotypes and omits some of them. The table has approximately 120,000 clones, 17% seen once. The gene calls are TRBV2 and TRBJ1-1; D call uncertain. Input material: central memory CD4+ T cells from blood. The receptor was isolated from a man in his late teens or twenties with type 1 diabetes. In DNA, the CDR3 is TGTGCCAGTTCTCAAGGGTCGTTGGCTGAAGCTTTCTTT. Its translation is CASSQGSLAEAFF.